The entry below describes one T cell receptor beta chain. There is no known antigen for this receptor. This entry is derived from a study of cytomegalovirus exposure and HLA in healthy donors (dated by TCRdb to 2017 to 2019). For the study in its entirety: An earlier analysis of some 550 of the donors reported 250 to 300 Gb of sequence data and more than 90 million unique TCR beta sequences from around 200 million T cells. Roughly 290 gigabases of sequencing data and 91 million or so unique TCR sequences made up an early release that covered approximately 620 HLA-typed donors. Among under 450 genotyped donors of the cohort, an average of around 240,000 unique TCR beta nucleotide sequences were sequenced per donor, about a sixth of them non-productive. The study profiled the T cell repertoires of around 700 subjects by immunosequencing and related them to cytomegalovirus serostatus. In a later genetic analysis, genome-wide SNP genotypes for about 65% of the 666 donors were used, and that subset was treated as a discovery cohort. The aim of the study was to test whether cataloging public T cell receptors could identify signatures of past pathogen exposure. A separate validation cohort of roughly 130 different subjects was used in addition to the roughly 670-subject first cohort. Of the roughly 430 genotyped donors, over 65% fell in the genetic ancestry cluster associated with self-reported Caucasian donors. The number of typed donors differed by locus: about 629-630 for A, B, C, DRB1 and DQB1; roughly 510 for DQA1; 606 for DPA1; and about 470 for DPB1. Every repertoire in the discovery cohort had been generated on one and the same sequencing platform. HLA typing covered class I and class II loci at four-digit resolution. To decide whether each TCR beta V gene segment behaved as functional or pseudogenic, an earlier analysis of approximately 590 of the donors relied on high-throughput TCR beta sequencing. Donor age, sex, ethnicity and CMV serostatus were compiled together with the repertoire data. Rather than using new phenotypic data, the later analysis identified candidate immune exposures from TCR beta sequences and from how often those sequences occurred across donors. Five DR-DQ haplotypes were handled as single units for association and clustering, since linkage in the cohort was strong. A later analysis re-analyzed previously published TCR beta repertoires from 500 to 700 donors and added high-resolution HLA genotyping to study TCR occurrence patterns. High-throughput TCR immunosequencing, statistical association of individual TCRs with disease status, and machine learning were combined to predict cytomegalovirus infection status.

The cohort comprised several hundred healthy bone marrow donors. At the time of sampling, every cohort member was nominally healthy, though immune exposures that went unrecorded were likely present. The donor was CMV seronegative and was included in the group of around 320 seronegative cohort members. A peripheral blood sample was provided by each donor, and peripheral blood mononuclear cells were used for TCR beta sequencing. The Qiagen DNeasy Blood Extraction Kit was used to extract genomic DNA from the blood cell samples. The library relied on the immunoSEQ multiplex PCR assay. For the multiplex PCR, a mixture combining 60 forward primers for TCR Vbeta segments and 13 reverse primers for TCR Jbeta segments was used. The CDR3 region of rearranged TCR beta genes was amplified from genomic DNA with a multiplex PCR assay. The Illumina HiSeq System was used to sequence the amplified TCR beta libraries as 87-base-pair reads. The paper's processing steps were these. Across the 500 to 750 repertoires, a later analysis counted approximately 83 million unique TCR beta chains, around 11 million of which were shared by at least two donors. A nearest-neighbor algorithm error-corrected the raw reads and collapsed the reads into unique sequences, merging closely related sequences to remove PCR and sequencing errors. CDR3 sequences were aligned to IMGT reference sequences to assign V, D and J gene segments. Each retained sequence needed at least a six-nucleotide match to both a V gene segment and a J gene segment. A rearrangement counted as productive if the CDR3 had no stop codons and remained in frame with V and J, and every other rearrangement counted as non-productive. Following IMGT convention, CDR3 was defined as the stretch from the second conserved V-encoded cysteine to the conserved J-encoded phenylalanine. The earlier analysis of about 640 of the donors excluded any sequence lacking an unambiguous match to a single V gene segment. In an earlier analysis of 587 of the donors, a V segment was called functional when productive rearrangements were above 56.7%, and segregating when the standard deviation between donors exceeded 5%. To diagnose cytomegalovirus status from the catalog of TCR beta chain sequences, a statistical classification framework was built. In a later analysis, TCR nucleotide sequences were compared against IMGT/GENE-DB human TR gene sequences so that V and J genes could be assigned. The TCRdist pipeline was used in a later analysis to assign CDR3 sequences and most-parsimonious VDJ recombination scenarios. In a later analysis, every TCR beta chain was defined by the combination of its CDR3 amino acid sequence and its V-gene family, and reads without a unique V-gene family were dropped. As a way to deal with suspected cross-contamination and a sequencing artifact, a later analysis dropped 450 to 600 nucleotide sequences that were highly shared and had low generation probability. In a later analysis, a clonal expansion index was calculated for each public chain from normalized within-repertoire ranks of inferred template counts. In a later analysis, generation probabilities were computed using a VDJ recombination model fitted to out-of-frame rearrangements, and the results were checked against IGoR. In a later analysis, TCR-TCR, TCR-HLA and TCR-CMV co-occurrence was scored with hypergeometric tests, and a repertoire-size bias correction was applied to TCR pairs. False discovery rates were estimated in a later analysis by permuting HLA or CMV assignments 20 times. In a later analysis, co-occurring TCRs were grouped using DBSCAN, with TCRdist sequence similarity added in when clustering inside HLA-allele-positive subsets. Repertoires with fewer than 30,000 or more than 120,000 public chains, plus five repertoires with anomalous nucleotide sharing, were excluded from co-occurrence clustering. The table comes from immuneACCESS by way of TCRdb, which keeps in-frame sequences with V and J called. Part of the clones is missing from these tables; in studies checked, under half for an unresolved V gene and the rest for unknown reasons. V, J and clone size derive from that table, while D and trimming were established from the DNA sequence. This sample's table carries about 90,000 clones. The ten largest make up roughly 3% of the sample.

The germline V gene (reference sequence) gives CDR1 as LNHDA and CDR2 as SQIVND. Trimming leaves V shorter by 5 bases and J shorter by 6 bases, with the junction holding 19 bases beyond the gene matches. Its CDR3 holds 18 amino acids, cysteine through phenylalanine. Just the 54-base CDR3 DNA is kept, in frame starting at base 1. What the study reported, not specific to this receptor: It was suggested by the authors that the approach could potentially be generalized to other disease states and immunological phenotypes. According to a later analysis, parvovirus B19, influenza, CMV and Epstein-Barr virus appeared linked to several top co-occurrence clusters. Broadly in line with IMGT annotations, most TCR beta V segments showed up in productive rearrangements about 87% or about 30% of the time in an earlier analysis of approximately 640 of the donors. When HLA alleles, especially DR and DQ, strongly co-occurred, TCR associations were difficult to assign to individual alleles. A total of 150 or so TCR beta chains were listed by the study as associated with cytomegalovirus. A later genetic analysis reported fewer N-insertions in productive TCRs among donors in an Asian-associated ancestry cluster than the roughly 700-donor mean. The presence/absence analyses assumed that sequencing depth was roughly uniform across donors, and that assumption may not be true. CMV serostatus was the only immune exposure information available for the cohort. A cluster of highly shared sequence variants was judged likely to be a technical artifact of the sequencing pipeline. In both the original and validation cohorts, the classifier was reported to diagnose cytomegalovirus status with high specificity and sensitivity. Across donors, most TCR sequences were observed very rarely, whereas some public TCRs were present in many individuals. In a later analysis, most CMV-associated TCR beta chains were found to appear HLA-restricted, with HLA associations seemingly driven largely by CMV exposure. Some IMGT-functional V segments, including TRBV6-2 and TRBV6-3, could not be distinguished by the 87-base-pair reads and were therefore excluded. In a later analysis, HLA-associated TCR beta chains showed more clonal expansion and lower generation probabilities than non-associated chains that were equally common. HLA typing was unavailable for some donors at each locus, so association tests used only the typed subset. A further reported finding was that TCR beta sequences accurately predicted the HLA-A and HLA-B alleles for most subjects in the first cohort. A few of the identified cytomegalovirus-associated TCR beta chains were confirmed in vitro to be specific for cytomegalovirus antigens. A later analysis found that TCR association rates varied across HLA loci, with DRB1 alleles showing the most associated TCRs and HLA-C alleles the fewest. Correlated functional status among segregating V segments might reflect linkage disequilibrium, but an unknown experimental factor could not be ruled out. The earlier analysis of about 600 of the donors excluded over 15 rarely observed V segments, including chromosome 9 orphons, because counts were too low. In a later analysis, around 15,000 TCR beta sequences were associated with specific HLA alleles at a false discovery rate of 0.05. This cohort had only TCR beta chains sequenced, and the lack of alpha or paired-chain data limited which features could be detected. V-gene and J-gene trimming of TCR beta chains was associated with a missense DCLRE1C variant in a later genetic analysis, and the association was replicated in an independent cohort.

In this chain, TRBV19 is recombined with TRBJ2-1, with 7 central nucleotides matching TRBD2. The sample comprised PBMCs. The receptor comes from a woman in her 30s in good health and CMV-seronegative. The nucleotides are TGTGCCAGTAGTCCAACGTGGAGGGGACCGGGAGGTTTCAATGAGCAGTTCTTC. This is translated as CASSPTWRGPGGFNEQFF.